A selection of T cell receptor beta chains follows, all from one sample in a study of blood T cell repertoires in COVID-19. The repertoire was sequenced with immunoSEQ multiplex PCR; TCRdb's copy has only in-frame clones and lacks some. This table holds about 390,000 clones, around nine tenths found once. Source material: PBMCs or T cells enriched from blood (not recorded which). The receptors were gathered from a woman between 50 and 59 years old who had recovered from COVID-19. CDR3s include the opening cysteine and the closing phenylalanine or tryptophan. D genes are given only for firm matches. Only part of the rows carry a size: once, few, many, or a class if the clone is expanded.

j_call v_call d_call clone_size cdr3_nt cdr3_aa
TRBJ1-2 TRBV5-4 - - TGTGCCAGCAGCCTTGGAACATCCAAGGAGTATGGCTACACCTTC CASSLGTSKEYGYTF
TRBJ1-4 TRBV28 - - TGTGCCAGCAGCTTCCGGGGAGAAAGTGAAAAACTGTTTTTT CASSFRGESEKLFF
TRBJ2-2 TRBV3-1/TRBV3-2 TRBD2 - TGTGCCAGCAGCCAAACTTGGGGGGGGAAAACCGGGGAGCTGTTTTTT CASSQTWGGKTGELFF
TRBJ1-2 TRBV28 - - TGTGCCAGCAGTTTAGCGGGGGCGTATGGCTACACCTTC CASSLAGAYGYTF
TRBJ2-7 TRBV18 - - TGTGCCAGCTCAAGGGGCAGAGGCTACGAGCAGTACTTC CASSRGRGYEQYF
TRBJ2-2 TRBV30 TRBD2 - TGTGCCGGGGGGGGAGTAAACACCGGGGAGCTGTTTTTT CAGGGVNTGELFF
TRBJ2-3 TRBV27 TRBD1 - TGTGCCAGCATTGGGACAGGGGGTAGAACAGATACGCAGTATTTT CASIGTGGRTDTQYF
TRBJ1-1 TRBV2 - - TGTGCCAGCAGTGAACAGGGTACTGAAGCTTTCTTT CASSEQGTEAFF
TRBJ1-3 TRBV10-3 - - TGTGCCACCAACACAGGGTTCGGCTCTGGAAACACCATATATTTT CATNTGFGSGNTIYF
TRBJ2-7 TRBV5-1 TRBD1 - TGCGCCAGCAGCTTGGGGACAGGGGCGTACGAGCAGTACTTC CASSLGTGAYEQYF
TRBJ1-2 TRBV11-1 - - TGTGCCAGCAGCTTAGCCCCACTCTATGGCTACACCTTC CASSLAPLYGYTF
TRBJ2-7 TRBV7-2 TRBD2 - TGTGCCAGCAGCTTCGCAGCGGGGGTAACCTACGAGCAGTACTTC CASSFAAGVTYEQYF
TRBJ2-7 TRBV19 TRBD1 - TGTGCCAGTAGTACCGGGACAGGGGGCTACGAGCAGTACTTC CASSTGTGGYEQYF
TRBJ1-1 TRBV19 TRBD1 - TGTGCCAGTATTCAGGGGGCTGAAGCTTTCTTT CASIQGAEAFF
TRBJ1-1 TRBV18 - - TGTGCCAGCTCACCGGAGGGACGGGGTGAAGCTTTCTTT CASSPEGRGEAFF
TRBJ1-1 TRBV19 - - TGTGCCAGTAGTTTCGTGTTTCTTTCGAACACTGAAGCTTTCTTT CASSFVFLSNTEAFF
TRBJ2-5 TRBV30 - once TGTGCCTGGACGCGGGCTAGCGTAGAGACCCAGTACTTC CAWTRASVETQYF
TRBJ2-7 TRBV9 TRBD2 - TGTGCCAGCAGCCCCCGCGTGGGGACTAGCGGCTCCTACGAGCAGTACTTC CASSPRVGTSGSYEQYF
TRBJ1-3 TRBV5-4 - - TGTGCCAGCAGCTTACAGGGATCTTTAGGAAACACCATATATTTT CASSLQGSLGNTIYF
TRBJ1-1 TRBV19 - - TGTGCCAGTAGTATTTACGTGAGTGACACTGAAGCTTTCTTT CASSIYVSDTEAFF
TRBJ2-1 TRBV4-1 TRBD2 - TGCGCCAGCAGCCAACTAGCGGGGGATGAGCAGTTCTTC CASSQLAGDEQFF
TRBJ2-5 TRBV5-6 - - TGTGCCAGCAGCAGGACAGGAGGGGAGACCCAGTACTTC CASSRTGGETQYF
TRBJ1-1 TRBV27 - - TGTGCCAGCAGTACATTCAGGGGAACTGAAGCTTTCTTT CASSTFRGTEAFF
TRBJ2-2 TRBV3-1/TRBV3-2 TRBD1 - TGTGCCAGCAGCTACCGGACAGGGATCGCCGGGGAGCTGTTTTTT CASSYRTGIAGELFF
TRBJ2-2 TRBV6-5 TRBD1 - TGTGCCAGCAGTTATGGGGACAGCCACACCGGGGAGCTGTTTTTT CASSYGDSHTGELFF
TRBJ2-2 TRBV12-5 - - TGTGCTAGTGGCCGAGGGACTCCGAACACCGGGGAGCTGTTTTTT CASGRGTPNTGELFF